Listed here is a single T cell receptor beta chain. Its antigen is not known. This specimen comes from a study of cytomegalovirus exposure and HLA in healthy donors. General observations from the study: A list of more than 150 TCR beta chains associated with cytomegalovirus was given. By a later analysis, the bulk of CMV-associated TCR beta chains appeared HLA-restricted.

V lost 5 bases and J lost 4, with 20 bases in between. The CDR3 loop spans 16 amino acids. Looked up from germline, CDR1 is LNHDA and CDR2 is SQIVND (reference sequence). The primer mix had 60 Vbeta and 13 Jbeta primers. Study processing details: As a later analysis found, there were 80 million to 90 million unique TCR beta chains, of which around 9.9 million were shared. Sequencing used immunoSEQ multiplex PCR; TCRdb keeps in-frame clones, though not all of them. That table furnishes V, J and clone size, whereas the DNA furnished D and trimming. The table lists 66,000 or so clones, more than 70% of them singletons, with around 1.5% in the top ten.

The sequenced sample was PBMCs. The rearrangement joins TRBV19 to TRBJ1-1; tentative D call: TRBD1 (5 bases). This receptor was obtained from a young man in good health and CMV-seropositive. The CDR3 here is CASSLPGWGGSTEAFF. DNA of the CDR3: TGTGCCAGTAGTCTCCCGGGTTGGGGGGGGAGCACTGAAGCTTTCTTT.